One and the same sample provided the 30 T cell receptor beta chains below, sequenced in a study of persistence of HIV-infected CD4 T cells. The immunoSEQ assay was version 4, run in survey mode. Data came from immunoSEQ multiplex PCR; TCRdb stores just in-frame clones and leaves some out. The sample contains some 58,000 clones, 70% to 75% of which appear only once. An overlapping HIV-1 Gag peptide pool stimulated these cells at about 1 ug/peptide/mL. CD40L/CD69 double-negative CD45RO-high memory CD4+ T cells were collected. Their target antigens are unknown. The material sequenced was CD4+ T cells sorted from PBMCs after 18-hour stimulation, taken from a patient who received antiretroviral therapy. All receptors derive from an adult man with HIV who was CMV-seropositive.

Written as DNA, the CDR3 is TGTGCCAGCAGCCAGCCTGACAGAAACACTGAAGCTTTCTTT. Translating it yields CASSQPDRNTEAFF. The rearrangement uses TRBV3-1 (or the pseudogene TRBV3-2) and TRBJ1-1, with a possible D match to TRBD1 (5 bases). There are 14 residues in the CDR3. V lost 3 bases to trimming and J lost 2 bases, with 10 bases between them. Germline V gives CDR1 LGHDT, CDR2 YNNKEL (reference sequence).

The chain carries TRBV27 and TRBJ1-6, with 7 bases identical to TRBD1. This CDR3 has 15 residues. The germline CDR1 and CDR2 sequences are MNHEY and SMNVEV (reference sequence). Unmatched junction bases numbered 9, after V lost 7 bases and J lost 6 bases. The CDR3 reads CASTADRVGNSPLHF. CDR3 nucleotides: TGTGCCAGCACTGCAGACAGGGTGGGTAATTCACCCCTCCACTTT.

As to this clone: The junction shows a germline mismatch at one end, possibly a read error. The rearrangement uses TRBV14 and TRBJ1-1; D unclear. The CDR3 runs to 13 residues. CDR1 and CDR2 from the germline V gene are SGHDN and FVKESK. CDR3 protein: CASTQFMNTEAFF. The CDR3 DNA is TGTGCCAGCACCCAATTTATGAACACTGAAGCTTTCTTT. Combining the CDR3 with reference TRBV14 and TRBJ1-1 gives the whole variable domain EAGVTQFPSHSVIEKGQTVTLRCDPISGHDNLYWYRRVMGKEIKFLLHFVKESKQDESGMPNNRFLAERTGGTYSTLKVQPAELEDSGVYFCASTQFMNTEAFFGQGTRLTVV.

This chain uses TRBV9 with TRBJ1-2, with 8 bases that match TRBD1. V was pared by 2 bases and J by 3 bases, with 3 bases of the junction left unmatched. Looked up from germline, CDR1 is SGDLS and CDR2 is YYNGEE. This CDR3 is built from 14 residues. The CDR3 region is CASSVLDRDYGYTF. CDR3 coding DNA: TGTGCCAGCAGCGTTTTGGACAGGGACTATGGCTACACCTTC.

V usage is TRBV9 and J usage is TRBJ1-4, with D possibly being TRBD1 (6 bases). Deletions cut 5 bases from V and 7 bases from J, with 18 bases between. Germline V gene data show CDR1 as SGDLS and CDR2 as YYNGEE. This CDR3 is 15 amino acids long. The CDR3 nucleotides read TGTGCCAGCAGTGGAATAGGGGGGATCAGTGAAAAACTGTTTTTT. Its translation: CASSGIGGISEKLFF.

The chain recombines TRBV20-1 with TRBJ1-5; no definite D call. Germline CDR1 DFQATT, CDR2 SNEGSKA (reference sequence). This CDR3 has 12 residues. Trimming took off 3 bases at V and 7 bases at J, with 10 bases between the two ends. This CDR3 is CSASLSNQPQHF. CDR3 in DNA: TGCAGTGCTAGTTTGTCAAACCAGCCCCAGCATTTT.

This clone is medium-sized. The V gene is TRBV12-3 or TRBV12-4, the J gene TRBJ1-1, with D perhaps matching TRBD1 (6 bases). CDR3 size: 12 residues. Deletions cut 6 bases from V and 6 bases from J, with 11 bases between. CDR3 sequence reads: CASSWTVPEAFF. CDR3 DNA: TGTGCCAGCAGCTGGACAGTTCCTGAAGCTTTCTTT.

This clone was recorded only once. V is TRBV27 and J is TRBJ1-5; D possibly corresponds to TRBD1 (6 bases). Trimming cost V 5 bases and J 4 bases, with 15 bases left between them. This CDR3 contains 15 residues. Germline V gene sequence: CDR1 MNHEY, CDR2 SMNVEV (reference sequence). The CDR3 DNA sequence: TGTGCCAGCAGTGCGTCTATACAGGGAAATCAGCCCCAGCATTTT. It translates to CASSASIQGNQPQHF.

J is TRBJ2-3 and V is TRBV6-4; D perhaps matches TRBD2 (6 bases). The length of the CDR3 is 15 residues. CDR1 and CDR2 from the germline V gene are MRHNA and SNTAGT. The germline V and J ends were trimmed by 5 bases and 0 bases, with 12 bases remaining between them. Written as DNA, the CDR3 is TGTGCCAGCAGTCCCATGGCGGGGAGCACAGATACGCAGTATTTT. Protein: CASSPMAGSTDTQYF.

The CDR3 sequence: CASSLVGQWNTEAFF. As DNA, the CDR3 is TGTGCCAGCAGCTTGGTGGGACAGTGGAACACTGAAGCTTTCTTT. V and J are TRBV5-4 and TRBJ1-1; 7 bases agree with TRBD1. After removal of 0 bases from V and 1 base from J, the junction contained 3 bases not matched to a gene. There are 15 residues in the CDR3. Looked up from germline, CDR1 is SGHNT and CDR2 is YYREEE (reference sequence).

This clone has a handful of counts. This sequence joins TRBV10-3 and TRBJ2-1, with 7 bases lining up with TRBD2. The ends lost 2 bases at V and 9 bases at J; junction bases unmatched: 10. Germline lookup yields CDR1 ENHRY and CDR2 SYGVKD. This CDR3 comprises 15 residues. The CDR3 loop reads CAISEMEGGRSEQFF. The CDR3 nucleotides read TGTGCCATCAGTGAGATGGAGGGAGGGAGGAGTGAGCAGTTCTTC.

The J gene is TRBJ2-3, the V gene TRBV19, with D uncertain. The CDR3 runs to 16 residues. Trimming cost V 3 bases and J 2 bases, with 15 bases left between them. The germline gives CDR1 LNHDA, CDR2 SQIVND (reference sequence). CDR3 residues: CASSMHSPLVTDTQYF. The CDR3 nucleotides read TGTGCCAGTAGTATGCACAGCCCTCTGGTCACAGATACGCAGTATTTT.

The CDR3 region is CASSESWGSGSPLHF. As DNA, the CDR3 is TGTGCCAGCAGTGAATCGTGGGGCTCGGGTTCACCCCTCCACTTT. The chain is built from TRBV6-4 and TRBJ1-6, with D tentatively TRBD1 (5 bases). Trimming pared 3 bases from V and 9 bases from J, leaving 15 bases between. Germline assignment: CDR1 MRHNA and CDR2 SNTAGT. CDR3 size: 15 residues.

In DNA, the CDR3 is TGTGCCAGCAGCTCCGGGGGACTACCCACAGATACGCAGTATTTT. Translated, it gives CASSSGGLPTDTQYF. The chain combines TRBV7-9 with TRBJ2-3, with 7 bases aligning to TRBD2. Germline CDR1 and CDR2: SEHNR and FQNEAQ (reference sequence). CDR3 size: 15 residues. V lost 4 bases and J lost 2; bases outside the gene matches: 6.

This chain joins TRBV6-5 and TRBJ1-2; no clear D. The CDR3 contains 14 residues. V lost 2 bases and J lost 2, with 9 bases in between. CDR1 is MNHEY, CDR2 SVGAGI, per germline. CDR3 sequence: CASSYSKLNYGYTF. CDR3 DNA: TGTGCCAGCAGTTACAGTAAATTAAACTATGGCTACACCTTC.

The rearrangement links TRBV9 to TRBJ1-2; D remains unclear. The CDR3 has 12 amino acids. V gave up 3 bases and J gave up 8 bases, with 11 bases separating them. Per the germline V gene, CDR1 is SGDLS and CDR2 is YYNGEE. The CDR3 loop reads CASSGPGGGYTF. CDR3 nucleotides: TGTGCCAGCAGCGGGCCTGGTGGGGGCTACACCTTC.

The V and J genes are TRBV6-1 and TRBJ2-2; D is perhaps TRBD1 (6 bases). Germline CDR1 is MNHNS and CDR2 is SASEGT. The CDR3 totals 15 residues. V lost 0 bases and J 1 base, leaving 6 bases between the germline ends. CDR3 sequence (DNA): TGTGCCAGCAGTGAAGCGACAGGGAACACCGGGGAGCTGTTTTTT. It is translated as CASSEATGNTGELFF.

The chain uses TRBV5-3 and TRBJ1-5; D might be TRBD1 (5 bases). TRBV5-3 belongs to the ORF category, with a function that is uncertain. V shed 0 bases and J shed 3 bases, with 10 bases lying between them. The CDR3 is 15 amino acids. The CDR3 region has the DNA TGTGCCAGAAGCTTGGCACAGGTCCTCAATCAGCCCCAGCATTTT. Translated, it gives CARSLAQVLNQPQHF.

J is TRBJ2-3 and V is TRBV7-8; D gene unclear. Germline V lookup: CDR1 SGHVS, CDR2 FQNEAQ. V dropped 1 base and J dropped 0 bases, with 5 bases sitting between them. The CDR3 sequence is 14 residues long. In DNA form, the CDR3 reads TGTGCCAGCAGCTTAGACGGGAGCACAGATACGCAGTATTTT. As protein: CASSLDGSTDTQYF.

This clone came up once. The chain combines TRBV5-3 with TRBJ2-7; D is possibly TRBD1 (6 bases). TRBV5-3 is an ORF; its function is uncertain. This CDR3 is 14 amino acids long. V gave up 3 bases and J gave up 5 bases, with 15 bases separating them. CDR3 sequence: CARSCTGTSHEQYF. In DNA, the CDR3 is TGTGCCAGAAGCTGCACAGGGACGTCACACGAGCAGTACTTC.

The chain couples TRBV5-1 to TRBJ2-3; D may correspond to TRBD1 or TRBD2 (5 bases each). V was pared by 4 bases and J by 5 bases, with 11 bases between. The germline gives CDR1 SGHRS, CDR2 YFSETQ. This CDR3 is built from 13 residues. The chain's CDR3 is CASSPGAGDTQYF. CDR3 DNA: TGCGCCAGCAGCCCCGGGGCGGGAGATACGCAGTATTTT.

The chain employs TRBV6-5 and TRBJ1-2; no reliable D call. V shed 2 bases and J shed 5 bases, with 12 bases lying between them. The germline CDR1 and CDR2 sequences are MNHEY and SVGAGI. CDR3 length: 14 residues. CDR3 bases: TGTGCCAGCAGTTACGCCCTAGTCGGTTATGGCTACACCTTC. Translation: CASSYALVGYGYTF.

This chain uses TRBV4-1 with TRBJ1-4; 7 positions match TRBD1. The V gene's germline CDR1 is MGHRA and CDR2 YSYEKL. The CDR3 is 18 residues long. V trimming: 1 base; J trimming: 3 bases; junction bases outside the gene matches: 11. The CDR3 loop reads CASSQGDGRGTANEKLFF. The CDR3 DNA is TGCGCCAGCAGCCAAGGGGATGGAAGGGGGACAGCTAATGAAAAACTGTTTTTT.

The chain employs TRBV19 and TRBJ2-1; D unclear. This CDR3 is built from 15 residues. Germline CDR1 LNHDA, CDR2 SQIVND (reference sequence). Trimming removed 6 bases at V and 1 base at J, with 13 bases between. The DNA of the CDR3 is TGTGCCAGTAGCTCCCAGCGCATATCCTACAATGAGCAGTTCTTC. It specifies CASSSQRISYNEQFF.

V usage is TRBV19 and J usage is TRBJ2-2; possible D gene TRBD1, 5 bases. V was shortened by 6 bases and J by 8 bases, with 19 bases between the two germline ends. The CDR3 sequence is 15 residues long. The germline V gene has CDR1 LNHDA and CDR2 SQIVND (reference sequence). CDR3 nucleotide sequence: TGTGCCAGTAGCGCCCTAAAGGGGCCGTTGGGGGAGCTGTTTTTT. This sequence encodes CASSALKGPLGELFF.

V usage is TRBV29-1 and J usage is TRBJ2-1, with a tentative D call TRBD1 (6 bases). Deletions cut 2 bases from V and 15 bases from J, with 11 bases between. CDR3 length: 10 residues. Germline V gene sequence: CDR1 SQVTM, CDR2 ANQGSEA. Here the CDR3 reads CSVERGSPFF. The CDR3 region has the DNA TGCAGCGTTGAAAGGGGGTCTCCGTTCTTC.

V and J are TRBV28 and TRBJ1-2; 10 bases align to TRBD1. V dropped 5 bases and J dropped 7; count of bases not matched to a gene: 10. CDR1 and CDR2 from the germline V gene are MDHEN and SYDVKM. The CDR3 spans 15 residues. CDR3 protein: CASSPGDRGLGGYTF. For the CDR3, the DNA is TGTGCCAGCAGTCCCGGGGACAGGGGCTTAGGTGGCTACACCTTC.

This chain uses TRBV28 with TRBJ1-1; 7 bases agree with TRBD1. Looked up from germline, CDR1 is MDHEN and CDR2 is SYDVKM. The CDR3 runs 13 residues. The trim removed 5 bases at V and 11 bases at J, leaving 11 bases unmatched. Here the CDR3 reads CASSNRDSYMAFF. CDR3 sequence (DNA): TGTGCCAGCAGTAACCGGGACAGCTATATGGCTTTCTTT.

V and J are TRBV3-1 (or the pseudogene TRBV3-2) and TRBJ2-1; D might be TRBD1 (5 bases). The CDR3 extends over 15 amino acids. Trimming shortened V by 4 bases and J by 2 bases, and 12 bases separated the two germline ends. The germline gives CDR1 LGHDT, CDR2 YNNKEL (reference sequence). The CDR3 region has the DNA TGTGCCAGCAGCCGGGGCAACCCCACCTACAATGAGCAGTTCTTC. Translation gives CASSRGNPTYNEQFF.

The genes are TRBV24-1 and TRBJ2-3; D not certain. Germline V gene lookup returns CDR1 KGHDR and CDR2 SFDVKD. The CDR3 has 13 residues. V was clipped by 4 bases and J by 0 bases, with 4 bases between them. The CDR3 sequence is CATSEESTDTQYF. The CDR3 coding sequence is TGTGCCACCAGTGAAGAGAGCACAGATACGCAGTATTTT.